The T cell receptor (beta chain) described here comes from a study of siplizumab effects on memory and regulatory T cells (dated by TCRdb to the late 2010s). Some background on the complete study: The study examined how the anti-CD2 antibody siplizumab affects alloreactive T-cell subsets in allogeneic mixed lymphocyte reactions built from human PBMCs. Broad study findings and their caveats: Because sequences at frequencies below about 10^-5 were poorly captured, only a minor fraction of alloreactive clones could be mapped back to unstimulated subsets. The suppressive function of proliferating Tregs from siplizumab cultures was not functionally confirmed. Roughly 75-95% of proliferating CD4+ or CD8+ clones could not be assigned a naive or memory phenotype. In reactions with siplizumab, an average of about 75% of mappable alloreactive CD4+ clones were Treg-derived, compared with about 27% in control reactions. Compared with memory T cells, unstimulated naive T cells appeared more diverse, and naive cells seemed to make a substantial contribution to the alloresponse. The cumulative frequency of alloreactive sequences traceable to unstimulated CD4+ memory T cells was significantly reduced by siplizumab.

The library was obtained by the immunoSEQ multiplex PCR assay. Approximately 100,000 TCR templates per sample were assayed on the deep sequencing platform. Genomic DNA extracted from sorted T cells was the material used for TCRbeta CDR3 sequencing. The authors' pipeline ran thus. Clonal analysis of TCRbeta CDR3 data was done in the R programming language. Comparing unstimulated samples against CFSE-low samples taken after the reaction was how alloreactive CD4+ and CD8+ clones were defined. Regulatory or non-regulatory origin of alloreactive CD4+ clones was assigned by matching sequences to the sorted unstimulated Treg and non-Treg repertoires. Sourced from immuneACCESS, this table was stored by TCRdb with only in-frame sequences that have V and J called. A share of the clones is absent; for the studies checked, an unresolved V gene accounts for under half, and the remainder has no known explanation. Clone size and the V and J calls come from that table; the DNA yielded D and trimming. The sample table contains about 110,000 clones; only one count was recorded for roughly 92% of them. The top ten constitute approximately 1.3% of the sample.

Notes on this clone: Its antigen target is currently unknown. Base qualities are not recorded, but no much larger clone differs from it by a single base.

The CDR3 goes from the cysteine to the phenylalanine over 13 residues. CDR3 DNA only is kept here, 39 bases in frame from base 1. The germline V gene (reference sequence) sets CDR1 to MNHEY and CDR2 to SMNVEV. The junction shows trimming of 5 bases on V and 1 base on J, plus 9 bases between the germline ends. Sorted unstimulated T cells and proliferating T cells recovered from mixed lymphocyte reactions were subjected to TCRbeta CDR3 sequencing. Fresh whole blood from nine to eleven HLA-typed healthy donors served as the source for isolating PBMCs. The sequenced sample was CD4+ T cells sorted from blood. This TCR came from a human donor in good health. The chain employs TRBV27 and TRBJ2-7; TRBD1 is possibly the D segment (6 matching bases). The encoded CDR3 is CASSVTGSYEQYF. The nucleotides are TGTGCCAGCAGTGTAACAGGGTCCTACGAGCAGTACTTC.